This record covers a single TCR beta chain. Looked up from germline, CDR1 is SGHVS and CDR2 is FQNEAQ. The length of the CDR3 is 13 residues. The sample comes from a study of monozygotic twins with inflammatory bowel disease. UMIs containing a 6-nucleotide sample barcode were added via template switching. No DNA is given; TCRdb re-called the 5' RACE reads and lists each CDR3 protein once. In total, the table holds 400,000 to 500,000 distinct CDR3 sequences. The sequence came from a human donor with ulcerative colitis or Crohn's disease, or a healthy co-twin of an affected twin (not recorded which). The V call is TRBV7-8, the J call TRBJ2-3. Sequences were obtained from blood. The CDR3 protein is CASSSAGSGKQYF.